The 20 T cell receptor beta chains reported below all come from one sample, sequenced in a study of Graves' ophthalmopathy and Graves' hyperthyroidism. TCR beta CDR3 regions were amplified from RNA transcripts. RT-PCR with HTBI primers came first, then second-round multiplex PCR. Each CDR3 protein gets one entry after TCRdb re-called the multiplex PCR reads with MiXCR. Of 15,000 to 20,000 distinct CDR3 sequences detected, more than 45% appear once; the ten largest clones hold 25%. Sequencing input: peripheral blood. Receptor source: a woman aged 40-49 years with stable Graves' hyperthyroidism.

This rearrangement joins TRBV2 to TRBJ2-5; 9 bases agree with TRBD1. V dropped 8 bases and J dropped 7; count of bases not matched to a gene: 8. CDR1 and CDR2 from the germline V gene are SNHLY and FYNNEI. The CDR3 length is 13 residues. The CDR3: CASYSGTGRTQYF. CDR3 DNA sequence: TGTGCCAGCTATTCCGGGACAGGGAGGACCCAGTACTTC. The entire variable domain, with the rest obtained from reference TRBV2 and TRBJ2-5, is as follows: EPEVTQTPSHQVTQMGQEVILRCVPISNHLYFYWYRQILGQKVEFLVSFYNNEISEKSEIFDDQFSVERPDGSNFTLKIRSTKLEDSAMYFCASYSGTGRTQYFGPGTRLLVL.

The rearrangement joins TRBV29-1 to TRBJ2-5; 7 bases are a match to TRBD1. The CDR3 contains 13 residues. J gave up 1 base and V 2 bases, and 1 base lay outside the gene matches. Germline assignment: CDR1 SQVTM and CDR2 ANQGSEA. Here the CDR3 reads CSVEWDSQETQYF. The CDR3 bases are TGCAGCGTTGAATGGGACAGCCAAGAGACCCAGTACTTC.

The table lists this clonotype with many counts. The chain recombines TRBV20-1 with TRBJ1-5; D gene ambiguous. CDR3 length: 11 amino acids. CDR1 is DFQATT, CDR2 SNEGSKA, per germline (reference sequence). V was shortened by 5 bases and J by 3 bases, with 5 bases between the two germline ends. The CDR3 region has the DNA TGCAGTGCTTCATCCAATCAGCCCCAGCATTTT. This sequence encodes CSASSNQPQHF.

The genes are TRBV19 and TRBJ2-3, with 12 bases that match TRBD1. This CDR3 is built from 17 residues. V gave up 3 bases and J gave up 1 base; unmatched junction bases: 5. Germline assignment: CDR1 LNHDA and CDR2 SQIVND (reference sequence). CDR3 in DNA: TGTGCCAGTAGTATTTGGGGACAGGGGGCTGGCACAGATACGCAGTATTTT. Its protein is CASSIWGQGAGTDTQYF.

J is TRBJ1-1 and V is TRBV6-4; unclear D gene. Trimming took off 4 bases at V and 3 bases at J, with 18 bases between the two ends. The CDR3 runs 16 residues. Germline CDR1 is MRHNA and CDR2 is SNTAGT. DNA of the CDR3: TGTGCCAGCAGTGCAATGGCCGGAGGTAGGGACACTGAAGCTTTCTTT. Translation gives CASSAMAGGRDTEAFF.

This clonotype was seen at least ten times. The chain is built from TRBV7-8 and TRBJ1-2; 8 nucleotides line up with TRBD1. CDR1 and CDR2 (germline): SGHVS, FQNEAQ. V was pared by 5 bases and J by 11 bases, with 19 bases of the junction left unmatched. The CDR3 spans 16 residues. The CDR3 protein is CASSPSTGASGVGYTF. In DNA, the CDR3 is TGTGCCAGCAGCCCATCGACAGGGGCCTCCGGGGTTGGTTACACCTTC. The whole variable domain, filled in from reference TRBV7-8 and TRBJ1-2, reads GAGVSQSPRYKVAKRGQDVALRCDPISGHVSLFWYQQALGQGPEFLTYFQNEAQLDKSGLPSDRFFAERPEGSVSTLKIQRTQQEDSAVYLCASSPSTGASGVGYTFGSGTRLTVV.

This clonotype was picked up a small number of times. The V call is TRBV15, the J call TRBJ2-7; 9 nucleotides line up with TRBD1. With 0 bases clipped from V and 4 bases from J, the junction kept 4 bases outside the gene matches. Per the germline V gene, CDR1 is LNHNV and CDR2 is YYDKDF (reference sequence). The CDR3 runs 15 residues. Here the CDR3 reads CATSRDLQGAYEQYF. The CDR3 DNA is TGTGCCACCAGCAGAGACTTACAGGGGGCATACGAGCAGTACTTC.

The chain recombines TRBV29-1 with TRBJ2-3, with 8 bases aligning to TRBD1. Trimming cost V 7 bases and J 1 base; bases outside gene matches: 4. CDR1 SQVTM and CDR2 ANQGSEA come from the germline V gene. The CDR3 runs 13 residues. The CDR3 nucleotides are TGCAGCGCTGGACAGGGACGCACAGATACGCAGTATTTT. Its protein product is CSAGQGRTDTQYF.

There are many counts of this clonotype. The chain is built from TRBV7-9 and TRBJ2-2; D might be TRBD2 (5 bases). Trimming pared 1 base from V and 8 bases from J, leaving 11 bases between. CDR1 is SEHNR, CDR2 FQNEAQ, per germline (reference sequence). The CDR3 spans 14 residues. The CDR3 protein is CASSLVEGSGELFF. CDR3 nucleotides: TGTGCCAGCAGCTTAGTTGAGGGATCAGGGGAGCTGTTTTTT.

V gene TRBV5-1 combines with J gene TRBJ2-5, with D possibly TRBD1 on 5 matching bases. This CDR3 spans 14 amino acids. Germline CDR1 SGHRS, CDR2 YFSETQ. Trimming cost V 0 bases and J 3 bases, with 9 bases left between them. The DNA of the CDR3 is TGCGCCAGCAGCTTGGGGCAGGGCGAAGAGACCCAGTACTTC. It is translated as CASSLGQGEETQYF.

This clonotype is categorized as medium-sized. This chain joins TRBV25-1 and TRBJ2-2; 10 nucleotides agree with TRBD1. V was pared by 0 bases and J by 5 bases, with 9 bases of the junction left unmatched. Germline loops: CDR1 MGHDK, CDR2 SYGVNS. CDR3 size: 18 residues. The CDR3 DNA sequence: TGTGCCAGCAGTGAATATGCGGGACAGGGGACGGTAACCGGGGAGCTGTTTTTT. It specifies CASSEYAGQGTVTGELFF.

Judged by abundance, this clonotype is medium-sized. This CDR3 is CASSLRKRGVYEQYF. The CDR3 DNA sequence: TGTGCCAGCAGCTTAAGGAAGCGGGGGGTCTACGAGCAGTACTTC. This rearrangement joins TRBV7-8 to TRBJ2-7, with TRBD2 matching 9 bases. V shed 2 bases, J shed 3 bases, and the junction held 5 bases outside the gene matches. The germline gives CDR1 SGHVS, CDR2 FQNEAQ. The CDR3 length is 15 residues.

The V and J genes are TRBV7-2 and TRBJ2-5; D is unclear. Germline CDR1 SGHTA, CDR2 FQGNSA. Trimming removed 1 base at V and 2 bases at J, with 11 bases between. This CDR3 spans 15 amino acids. The CDR3 sequence: CASSLEWSEQETQYF. In DNA, the CDR3 is TGTGCCAGCAGCTTAGAATGGTCGGAACAAGAGACCCAGTACTTC.

The J gene is TRBJ2-1, the V gene TRBV20-1, with a tentative D call TRBD2 (6 bases). Germline V gene lookup returns CDR1 DFQATT and CDR2 SNEGSKA (reference sequence). The CDR3 runs 14 residues. V was shortened by 1 base and J by 9 bases, with 16 bases between the two germline ends. CDR3 sequence: CSARGSGLLIEQFF. The CDR3 bases are TGCAGTGCTAGAGGTAGCGGCCTATTGATTGAGCAGTTCTTC.

Many counts were recorded for this clonotype. The chain links TRBV20-1 to TRBJ2-5, with 8 bases fitting TRBD2. J gave up 5 bases and V 0 bases, and 8 bases lay outside the gene matches. CDR1 and CDR2 (germline): DFQATT, SNEGSKA (reference sequence). The CDR3 spans 15 residues. The CDR3 coding sequence is TGCAGTGCTAGAGAACCGGGACTAGTTGTGGAGACCCAGTACTTC. Amino acid sequence: CSAREPGLVVETQYF.

The V and J genes are TRBV15 and TRBJ2-5; D is unclear. V was pared by 6 bases and J by 3 bases, with 5 bases between. Germline lookup yields CDR1 LNHNV and CDR2 YYDKDF (reference sequence). The CDR3 has 11 amino acids. CDR3 in DNA: TGTGCCACCAGGGTAGAAGAGACCCAGTACTTC. Translated, it gives CATRVEETQYF.

By share, this clonotype ranks as medium-sized. Here the CDR3 DNA reads TGTGCCAGCAGCTCCCGCAGCGGGAGGGCGAATGAGCAGTTCTTC. Protein: CASSSRSGRANEQFF. The chain recombines TRBV7-6 with TRBJ2-1; 10 bases are shared with TRBD2. In germline, CDR1 is SGHVS, CDR2 FNYEAQ. V shed 4 bases and J 7 bases; nucleotides not matched to a gene: 7. The length of the CDR3 is 15 residues.

CDR3 sequence: CSVTQGYSNQPQHF. The CDR3 region has the DNA TGCAGCGTGACTCAGGGTTATAGCAATCAGCCCCAGCATTTT. The rearrangement uses TRBV29-1 and TRBJ1-5, with a weak D call TRBD1 (5 bases). The V end lost 6 bases, the J end lost 0 bases, and 12 bases lay between the germline ends. The germline V gene encodes CDR1 SQVTM and CDR2 ANQGSEA. This CDR3 region has 14 residues.

The chain joins TRBV4-2 to TRBJ2-6; 7 bases align to TRBD1. CDR3 length: 17 amino acids. In germline, CDR1 is LGHNA, CDR2 YNFKEQ. The J segment lost 1 base and the V segment lost 2 bases, leaving 5 bases of the junction unmatched. The DNA for the CDR3 is TGTGCCAGCAGCCAACGGGACAGTCCATCTGGGGCCAACGTCCTGACTTTC. Translated: CASSQRDSPSGANVLTF.

This clonotype has at least ten counts. V gene TRBV11-2 combines with J gene TRBJ1-6; D is undetermined. CDR3 length: 12 amino acids. V lost 1 base and J 6 bases, leaving 1 base between the germline ends. Germline V gene sequence: CDR1 SGHAT, CDR2 FQNNGV. The CDR3 here is CASSLVNSPLHF. The CDR3 DNA is TGTGCCAGCAGCTTAGTTAATTCACCCCTCCACTTT.